This entry concerns a single T cell receptor beta chain. The CDR3 spans 15 residues. Trimming took 2 bases from V and 2 from J, leaving 10 bases between them. Looked up from germline, CDR1 is MNHEY and CDR2 is SMNVEV (reference sequence). Sequencing was performed with immunoSEQ multiplex PCR; in TCRdb, only in-frame clones are kept and a portion is missing. This table holds about 27,000 clones, 84% found once. These data belong to a study of T cells in narcolepsy. Study details: Healthy controls were enrolled alongside patients with narcolepsy type 1 or type 2.

V gene TRBV27 combines with J gene TRBJ2-1, with D perhaps TRBD1 (6 bases). This sequence was found in a human donor with narcolepsy. The source material was CD45RA- memory CD4+ T cells from PBMCs. This CDR3 reads CASSLNRDPYNEQFF. The CDR3 bases are TGTGCCAGCAGTTTAAACAGGGACCCCTACAATGAGCAGTTCTTC.